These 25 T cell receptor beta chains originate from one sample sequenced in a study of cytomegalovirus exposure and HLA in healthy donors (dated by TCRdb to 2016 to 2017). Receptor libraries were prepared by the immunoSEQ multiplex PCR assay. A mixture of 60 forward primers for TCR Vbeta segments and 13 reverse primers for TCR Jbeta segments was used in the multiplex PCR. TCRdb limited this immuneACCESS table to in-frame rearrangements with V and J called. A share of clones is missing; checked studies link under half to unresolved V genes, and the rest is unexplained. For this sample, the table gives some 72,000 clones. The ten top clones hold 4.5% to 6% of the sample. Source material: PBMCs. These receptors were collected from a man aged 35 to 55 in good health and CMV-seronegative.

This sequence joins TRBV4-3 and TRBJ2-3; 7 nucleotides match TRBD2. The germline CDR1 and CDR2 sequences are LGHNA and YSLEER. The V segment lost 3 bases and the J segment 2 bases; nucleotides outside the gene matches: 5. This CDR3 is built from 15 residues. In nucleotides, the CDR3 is TGCGCCAGCAGCCAGACTAGCACCTACACAGATACGCAGTATTTT. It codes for CASSQTSTYTDTQYF.

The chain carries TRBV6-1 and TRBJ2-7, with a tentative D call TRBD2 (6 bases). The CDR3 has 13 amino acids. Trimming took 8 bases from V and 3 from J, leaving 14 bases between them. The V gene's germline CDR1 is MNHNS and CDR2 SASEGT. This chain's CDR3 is CASEALRGYEQYF. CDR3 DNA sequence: TGTGCCAGCGAGGCCCTGCGGGGCTACGAGCAGTACTTC.

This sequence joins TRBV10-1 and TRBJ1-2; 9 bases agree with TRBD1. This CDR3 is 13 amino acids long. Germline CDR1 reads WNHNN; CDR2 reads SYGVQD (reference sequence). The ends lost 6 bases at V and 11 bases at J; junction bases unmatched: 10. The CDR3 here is CASRVPGTGPYTF. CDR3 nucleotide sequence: TGCGCCAGCAGAGTTCCCGGGACAGGGCCATACACCTTC.

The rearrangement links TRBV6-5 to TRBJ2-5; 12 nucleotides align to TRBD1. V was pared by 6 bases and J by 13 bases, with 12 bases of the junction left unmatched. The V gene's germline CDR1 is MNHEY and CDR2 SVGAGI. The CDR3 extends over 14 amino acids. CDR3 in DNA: TGTGCCAGCAGCCCTCCGGGACAGGGGGCTCCCCCGTACTTC. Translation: CASSPPGQGAPPYF.

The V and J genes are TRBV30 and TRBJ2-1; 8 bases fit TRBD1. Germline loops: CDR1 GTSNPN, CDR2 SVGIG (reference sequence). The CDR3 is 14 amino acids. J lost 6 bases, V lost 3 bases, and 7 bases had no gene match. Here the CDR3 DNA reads TGTGCCTGGAGGGCGGACAGGGTAGTCAATGAGCAGTTCTTC. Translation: CAWRADRVVNEQFF.

The CDR3 loop is CASSHDRVGIQYF. DNA for the CDR3: TGTGCCAGCAGTCACGACAGGGTGGGCATTCAGTACTTC. The V call is TRBV28, the J call TRBJ2-4, with TRBD1 matching over 7 bases. The CDR3 has 13 residues. The V gene end was trimmed by 5 bases and the J gene end by 9 bases; junction bases not matched to a gene: 7. The V gene's germline CDR1 is MDHEN and CDR2 SYDVKM.

CDR3 nucleotide sequence: TGTGCCAGCAGCCCGGGGGGGACCAACTATGGCTACACCTTC. Translated: CASSPGGTNYGYTF. The chain uses TRBV5-4 and TRBJ1-2, with D tentatively TRBD1 (5 bases). In germline, CDR1 is SGHNT, CDR2 YYREEE (reference sequence). This CDR3 region has 14 residues. V dropped 4 bases and J dropped 2 bases, with 12 bases sitting between them.

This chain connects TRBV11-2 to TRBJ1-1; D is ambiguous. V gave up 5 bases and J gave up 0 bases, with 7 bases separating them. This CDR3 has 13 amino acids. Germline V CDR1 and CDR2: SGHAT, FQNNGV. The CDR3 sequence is CASSAHMNTEAFF. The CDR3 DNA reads TGTGCCAGCAGCGCCCACATGAACACTGAAGCTTTCTTT.

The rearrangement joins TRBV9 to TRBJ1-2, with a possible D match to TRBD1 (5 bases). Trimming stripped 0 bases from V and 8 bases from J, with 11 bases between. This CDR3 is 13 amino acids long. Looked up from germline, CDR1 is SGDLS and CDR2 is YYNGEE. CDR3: CASSVAGFGGYTF. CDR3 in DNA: TGTGCCAGCAGCGTAGCAGGGTTCGGGGGCTACACCTTC.

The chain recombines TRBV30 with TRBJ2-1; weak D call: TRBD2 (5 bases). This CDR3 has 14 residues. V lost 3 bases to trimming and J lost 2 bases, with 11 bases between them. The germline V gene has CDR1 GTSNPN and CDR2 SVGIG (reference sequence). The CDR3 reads CAWRLLGTYNEQFF. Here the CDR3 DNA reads TGTGCCTGGAGACTACTAGGGACCTACAATGAGCAGTTCTTC.

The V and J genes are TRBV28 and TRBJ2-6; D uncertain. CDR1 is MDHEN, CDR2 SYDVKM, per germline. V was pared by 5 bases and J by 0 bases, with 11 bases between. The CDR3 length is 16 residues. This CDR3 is CASSPRRHSGANVLTF. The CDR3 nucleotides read TGTGCCAGCAGTCCTAGACGGCACTCTGGGGCCAACGTCCTGACTTTC.

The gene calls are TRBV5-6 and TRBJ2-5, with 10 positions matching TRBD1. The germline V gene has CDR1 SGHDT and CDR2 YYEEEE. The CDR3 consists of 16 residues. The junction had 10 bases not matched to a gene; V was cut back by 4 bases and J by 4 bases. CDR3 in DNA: TGTGCCAGCAGCCTAGTGACAGGGGGCGGTTTAGAGACCCAGTACTTC. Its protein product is CASSLVTGGGLETQYF. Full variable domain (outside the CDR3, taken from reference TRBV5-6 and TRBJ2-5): DAGVTQSPTHLIKTRGQQVTLRCSPKSGHDTVSWYQQALGQGPQFIFQYYEEEERQRGNFPDRFSGHQFPNYSSELNVNALLLGDSALYLCASSLVTGGGLETQYFGPGTRLLVL.

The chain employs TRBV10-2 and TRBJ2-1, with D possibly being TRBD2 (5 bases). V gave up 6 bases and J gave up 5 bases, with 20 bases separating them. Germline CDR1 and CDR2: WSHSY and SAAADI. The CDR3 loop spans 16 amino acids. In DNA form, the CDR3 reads TGCGCCAGCAGCAGAGGGTGGACCAAGTCACACAATGAGCAGTTCTTC. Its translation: CASSRGWTKSHNEQFF.

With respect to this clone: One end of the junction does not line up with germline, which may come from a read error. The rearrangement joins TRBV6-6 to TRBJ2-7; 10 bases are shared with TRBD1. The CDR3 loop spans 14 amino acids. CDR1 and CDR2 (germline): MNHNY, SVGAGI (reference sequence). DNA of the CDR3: TGTGCCAGCAGTAACTCCGGGACAGGGGTCGAGCAGTACTTC. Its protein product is CASSNSGTGVEQYF.

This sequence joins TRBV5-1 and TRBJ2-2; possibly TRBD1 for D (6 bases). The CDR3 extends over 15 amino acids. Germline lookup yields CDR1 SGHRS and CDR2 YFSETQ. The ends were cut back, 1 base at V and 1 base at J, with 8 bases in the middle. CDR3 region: CASSLSRGNTGELFF. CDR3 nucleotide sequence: TGCGCCAGCAGCTTGTCCAGGGGGAACACCGGGGAGCTGTTTTTT.

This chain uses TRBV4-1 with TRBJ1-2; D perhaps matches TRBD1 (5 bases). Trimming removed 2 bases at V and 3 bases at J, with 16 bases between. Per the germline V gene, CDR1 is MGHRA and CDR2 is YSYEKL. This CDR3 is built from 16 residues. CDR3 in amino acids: CASSQPQGGGHYGYTF. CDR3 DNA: TGCGCCAGCAGCCAACCCCAAGGCGGGGGACACTATGGCTACACCTTC.

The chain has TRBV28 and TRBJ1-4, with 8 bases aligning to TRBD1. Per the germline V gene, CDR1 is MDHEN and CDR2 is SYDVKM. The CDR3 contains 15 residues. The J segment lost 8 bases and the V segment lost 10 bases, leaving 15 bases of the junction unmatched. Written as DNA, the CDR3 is TGTGCCATCCAACGGGGCAGGGGGCGTGAAGAAAAACTGTTTTTT. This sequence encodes CAIQRGRGREEKLFF.

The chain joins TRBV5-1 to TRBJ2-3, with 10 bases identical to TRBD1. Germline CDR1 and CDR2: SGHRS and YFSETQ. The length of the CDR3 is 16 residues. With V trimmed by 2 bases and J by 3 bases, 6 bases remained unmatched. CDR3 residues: CASSFLRDRGTDTQYF. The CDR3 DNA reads TGCGCCAGCAGCTTCCTCCGGGACAGGGGTACAGATACGCAGTATTTT.

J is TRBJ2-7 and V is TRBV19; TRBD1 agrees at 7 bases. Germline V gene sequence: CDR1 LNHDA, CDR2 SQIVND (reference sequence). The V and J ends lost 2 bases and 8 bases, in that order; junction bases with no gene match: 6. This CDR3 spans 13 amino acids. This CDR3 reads CASSITERGQQYF. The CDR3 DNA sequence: TGTGCCAGTAGTATAACCGAGAGGGGGCAGCAGTACTTC.

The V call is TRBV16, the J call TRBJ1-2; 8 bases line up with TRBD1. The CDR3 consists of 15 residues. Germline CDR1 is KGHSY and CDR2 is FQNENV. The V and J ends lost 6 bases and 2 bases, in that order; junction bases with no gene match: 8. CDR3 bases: TGTGCCAGCAGTCCCCCTTCAGGGGGCAACTATGGCTACACCTTC. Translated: CASSPPSGGNYGYTF.

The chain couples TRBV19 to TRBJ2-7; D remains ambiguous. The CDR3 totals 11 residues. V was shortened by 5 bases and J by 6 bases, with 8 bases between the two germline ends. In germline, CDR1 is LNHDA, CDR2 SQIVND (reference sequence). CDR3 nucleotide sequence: TGTGCCAGTAGTGGCAGTGTCGAGCAGTACTTC. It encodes CASSGSVEQYF.

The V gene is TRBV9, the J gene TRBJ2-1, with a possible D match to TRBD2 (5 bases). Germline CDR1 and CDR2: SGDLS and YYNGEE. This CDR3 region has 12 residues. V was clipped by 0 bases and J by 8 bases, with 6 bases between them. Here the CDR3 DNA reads TGTGCCAGCAGCGTAGGGCGGGATGAGCAGTTCTTC. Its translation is CASSVGRDEQFF.

The CDR3 DNA sequence: TGTGCCAGCAGCAAACACGGCGGGGCGGGGAATGAGCAGTTCTTC. Translation: CASSKHGGAGNEQFF. The chain carries TRBV21-1 and TRBJ2-1; TRBD2 was called by the table and not checked on the DNA. TRBV21-1 is shown as a pseudogene. The CDR3 contains 15 residues.

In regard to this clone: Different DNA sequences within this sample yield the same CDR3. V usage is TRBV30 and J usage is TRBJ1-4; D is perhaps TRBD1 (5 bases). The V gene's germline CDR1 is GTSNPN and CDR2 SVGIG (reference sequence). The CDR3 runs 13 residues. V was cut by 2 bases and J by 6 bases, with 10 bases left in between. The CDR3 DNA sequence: TGTGCCTGGAGTCAAGGGGCGGATGAAAAACTGTTTTTT. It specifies CAWSQGADEKLFF.

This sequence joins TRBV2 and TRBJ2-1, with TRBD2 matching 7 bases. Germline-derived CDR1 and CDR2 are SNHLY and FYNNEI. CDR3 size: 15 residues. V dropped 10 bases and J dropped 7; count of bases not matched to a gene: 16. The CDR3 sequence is CATRRASGSGNEQFF. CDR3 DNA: TGTGCCACCCGAAGGGCTAGCGGATCGGGGAATGAGCAGTTCTTC.